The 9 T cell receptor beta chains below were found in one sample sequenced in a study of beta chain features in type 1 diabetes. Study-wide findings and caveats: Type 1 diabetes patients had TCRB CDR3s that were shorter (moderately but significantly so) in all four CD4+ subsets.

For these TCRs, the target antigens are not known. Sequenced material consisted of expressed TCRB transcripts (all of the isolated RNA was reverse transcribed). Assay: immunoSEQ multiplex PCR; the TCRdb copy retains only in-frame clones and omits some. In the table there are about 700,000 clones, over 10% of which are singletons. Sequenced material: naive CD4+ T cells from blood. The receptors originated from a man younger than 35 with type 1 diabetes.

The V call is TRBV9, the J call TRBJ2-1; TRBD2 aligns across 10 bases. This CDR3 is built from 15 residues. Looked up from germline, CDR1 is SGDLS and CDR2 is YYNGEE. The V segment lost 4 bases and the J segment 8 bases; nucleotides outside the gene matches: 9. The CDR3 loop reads CASSTGTSEIDEQFF. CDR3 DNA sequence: TGTGCCAGCAGCACCGGGACTAGCGAAATCGATGAGCAGTTCTTC.

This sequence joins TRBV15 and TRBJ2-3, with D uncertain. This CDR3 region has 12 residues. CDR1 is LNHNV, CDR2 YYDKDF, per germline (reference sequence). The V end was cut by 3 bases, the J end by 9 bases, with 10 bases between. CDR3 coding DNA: TGTGCCACCAGCAGCCTACTGGAGACGCAGTATTTT. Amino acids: CATSSLLETQYF.

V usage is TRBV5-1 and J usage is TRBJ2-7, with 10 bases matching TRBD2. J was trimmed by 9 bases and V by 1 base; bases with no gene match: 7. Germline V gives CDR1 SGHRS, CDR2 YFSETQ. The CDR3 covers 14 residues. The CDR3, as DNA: TGCGCCAGCAGCTTGACTAGCGGGGACAGACGGCAGTACTTC. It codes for CASSLTSGDRRQYF.

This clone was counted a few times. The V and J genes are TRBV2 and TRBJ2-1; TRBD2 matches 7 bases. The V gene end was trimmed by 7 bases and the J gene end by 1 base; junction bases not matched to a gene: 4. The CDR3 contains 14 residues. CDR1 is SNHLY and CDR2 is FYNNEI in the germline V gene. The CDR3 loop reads CASTGLVSYNEQFF. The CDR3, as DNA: TGTGCCAGCACCGGACTAGTGTCCTACAATGAGCAGTTCTTC. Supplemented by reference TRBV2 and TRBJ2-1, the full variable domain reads EPEVTQTPSHQVTQMGQEVILRCVPISNHLYFYWYRQILGQKVEFLVSFYNNEISEKSEIFDDQFSVERPDGSNFTLKIRSTKLEDSAMYFCASTGLVSYNEQFFGPGTRLTVL.

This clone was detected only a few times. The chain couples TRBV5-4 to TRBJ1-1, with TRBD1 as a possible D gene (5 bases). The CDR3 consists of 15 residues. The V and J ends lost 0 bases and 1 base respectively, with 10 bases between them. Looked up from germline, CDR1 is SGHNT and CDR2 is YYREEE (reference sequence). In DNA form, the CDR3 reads TGTGCCAGCAGCTTGGTTTTTCAGGGGAACACTGAAGCTTTCTTT. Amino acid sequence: CASSLVFQGNTEAFF.

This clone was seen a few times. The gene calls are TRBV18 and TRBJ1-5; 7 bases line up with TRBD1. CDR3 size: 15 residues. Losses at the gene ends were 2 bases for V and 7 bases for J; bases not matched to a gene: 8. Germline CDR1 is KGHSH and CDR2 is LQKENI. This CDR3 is CASSPDRDESQPQHF. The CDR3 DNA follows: TGTGCCAGCTCACCAGACAGGGACGAGAGCCAGCCCCAGCATTTT.

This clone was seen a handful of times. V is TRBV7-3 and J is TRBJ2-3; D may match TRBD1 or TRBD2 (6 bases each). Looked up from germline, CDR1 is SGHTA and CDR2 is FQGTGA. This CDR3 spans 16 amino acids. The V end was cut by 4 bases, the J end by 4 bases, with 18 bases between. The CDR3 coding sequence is TGTGCCAGCAGCTCTTGGGGGGCGGAAGTTTCAGATACGCAGTATTTT. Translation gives CASSSWGAEVSDTQYF.

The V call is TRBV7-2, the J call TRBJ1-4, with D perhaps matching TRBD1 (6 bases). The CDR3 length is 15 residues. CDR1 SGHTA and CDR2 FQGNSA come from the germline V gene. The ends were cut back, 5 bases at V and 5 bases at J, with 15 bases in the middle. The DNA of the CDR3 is TGTGCCAGCAGCCCTAGACAGGAGTTAAATGAAAAACTGTTTTTT. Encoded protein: CASSPRQELNEKLFF.

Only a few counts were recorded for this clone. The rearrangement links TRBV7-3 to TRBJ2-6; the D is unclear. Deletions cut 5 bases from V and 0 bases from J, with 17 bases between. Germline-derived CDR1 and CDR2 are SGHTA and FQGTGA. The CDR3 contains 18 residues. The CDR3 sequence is CASSRDGVDLSGANVLTF. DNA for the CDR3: TGTGCCAGCAGCCGCGACGGAGTGGACCTCTCTGGGGCCAACGTCCTGACTTTC.